A selection of T cell receptor beta chains follows, all from one sample in a study of cytomegalovirus exposure and HLA in healthy donors. The method was immunoSEQ multiplex PCR; TCRdb's version includes in-frame clones alone and lacks a portion of them. Of 130,000 to 150,000 clones in the sample, roughly nine tenths were seen once. Input material: PBMCs. The receptors come from a man aged 18-30 years in good health and CMV-seronegative. Both conserved end residues are part of each CDR3. D genes are given only for firm matches. Not every row has a clone size; where given, it reads once, few, many or a size class.

cdr3_aa: CASSVDGSGGAVDTQYF; cdr3_nt: TGTGCCAGCAGCGTAGACGGTAGCGGGGGGGCCGTAGATACGCAGTATTTT; d_call: TRBD2; clone_size: -; j_call: TRBJ2-3; v_call: TRBV9
cdr3_aa: CASSQDPGGSTDTQYF; cdr3_nt: TGCGCCAGCAGCCAAGATCCGGGGGGGAGCACAGATACGCAGTATTTT; d_call: TRBD2; clone_size: once; j_call: TRBJ2-3; v_call: TRBV4-1
cdr3_aa: CASTKNRPGGNTEAFF; cdr3_nt: TGTGCCAGCACCAAGAACCGCCCAGGGGGCAACACTGAAGCTTTCTTT; d_call: TRBD1; clone_size: -; j_call: TRBJ1-1; v_call: TRBV2
cdr3_aa: CASSAGGSYNEQFF; cdr3_nt: TGTGCCAGTTCCGCGGGGGGATCCTACAATGAGCAGTTCTTC; d_call: TRBD2; clone_size: -; j_call: TRBJ2-1; v_call: TRBV19
cdr3_aa: CASITWDRVPYEQYF; cdr3_nt: TGTGCCAGCATAACCTGGGACAGGGTTCCCTACGAGCAGTACTTC; d_call: TRBD1; clone_size: -; j_call: TRBJ2-7; v_call: TRBV5-6
cdr3_aa: CASSLGGPMNTGELFF; cdr3_nt: TGTGCCAGCAGCTTGGGAGGGCCTATGAACACCGGGGAGCTGTTTTTT; d_call: -; clone_size: -; j_call: TRBJ2-2; v_call: TRBV5-6
cdr3_aa: CASSQDLDRGRVNYGYTF; cdr3_nt: TGCGCCAGCAGCCAAGATCTAGACAGGGGGCGCGTTAACTATGGCTACACCTTC; d_call: TRBD1; clone_size: -; j_call: TRBJ1-2; v_call: TRBV4-1
cdr3_aa: CASSSMDRGGQETQYF; cdr3_nt: TGTGCCAGCAGCTCGATGGACAGGGGAGGGCAAGAGACCCAGTACTTC; d_call: TRBD1; clone_size: -; j_call: TRBJ2-5; v_call: TRBV5-4
cdr3_aa: CASSLAYGGPDYGYTF; cdr3_nt: TGTGCCAGCAGCTTAGCGTACGGGGGGCCGGACTATGGCTACACCTTC; d_call: -; clone_size: once; j_call: TRBJ1-2; v_call: TRBV7-2
cdr3_aa: CASSEGRGRTGELFF; cdr3_nt: TGTGCCAGCAGTGAGGGCAGGGGGCGGACCGGGGAGCTGTTTTTT; d_call: TRBD1; clone_size: -; j_call: TRBJ2-2; v_call: TRBV2
cdr3_aa: CASSAPTGAGANVLTF; cdr3_nt: TGTGCCAGCAGCGCACCGACAGGCGCTGGGGCCAACGTCCTGACTTTC; d_call: -; clone_size: -; j_call: TRBJ2-6; v_call: TRBV9
cdr3_aa: CASSRDTTGSIFNEKLFF; cdr3_nt: TGTGCCAGCAGCCGAGATACGACAGGATCGATTTTTAATGAAAAACTGTTTTTT; d_call: -; clone_size: -; j_call: TRBJ1-4; v_call: TRBV9
cdr3_aa: CASSLGQGATGELFF; cdr3_nt: TGTGCCAGCAGCCTCGGACAGGGGGCAACCGGGGAGCTGTTTTTT; d_call: TRBD1; clone_size: -; j_call: TRBJ2-2; v_call: TRBV7-6
cdr3_aa: CASSRTSGRAVGTQYF; cdr3_nt: TGTGCCAGCAGTAGGACTAGCGGGAGGGCTGTTGGTACGCAGTATTTT; d_call: TRBD2; clone_size: -; j_call: TRBJ2-3; v_call: TRBV6-6
cdr3_aa: CSVDSGGGYTF; cdr3_nt: TGCAGCGTTGACTCGGGAGGTGGCTACACCTTC; d_call: -; clone_size: -; j_call: TRBJ1-2; v_call: TRBV29-1
cdr3_aa: CASSESKGGGETQYF; cdr3_nt: TGCGCCAGCAGTGAGTCTAAAGGGGGGGGAGAGACCCAGTACTTC; d_call: -; clone_size: -; j_call: TRBJ2-5; v_call: TRBV10-2
cdr3_aa: CAPHPGRQSSYEQYF; cdr3_nt: TGTGCCCCACACCCGGGCCGACAGAGCTCCTACGAGCAGTACTTC; d_call: -; clone_size: -; j_call: TRBJ2-7; v_call: TRBV15
cdr3_aa: CASSLDAVRGYTF; cdr3_nt: TGTGCCAGCAGCTTGGATGCAGTTCGCGGCTACACCTTC; d_call: -; clone_size: -; j_call: TRBJ1-2; v_call: TRBV5-6
cdr3_aa: CASSLQGIGYTF; cdr3_nt: TGTGCCAGCAGTCTTCAGGGAATCGGCTACACCTTC; d_call: -; clone_size: -; j_call: TRBJ1-2; v_call: TRBV6-5
cdr3_aa: CASTPRWDLPYNEQFF; cdr3_nt: TGTGCCAGCACACCACGGTGGGACTTACCCTACAATGAGCAGTTCTTC; d_call: -; clone_size: once; j_call: TRBJ2-1; v_call: TRBV2
cdr3_aa: CASSLERTRGREQFF; cdr3_nt: TGTGCCAGCAGCTTAGAGAGGACGCGGGGGCGTGAGCAGTTCTTC; d_call: -; clone_size: -; j_call: TRBJ2-1; v_call: TRBV7-2
cdr3_aa: CASSLAGRPHYEQYF; cdr3_nt: TGTGCCAGCAGCTTGGCTGGGAGACCGCACTACGAGCAGTACTTC; d_call: -; clone_size: -; j_call: TRBJ2-7; v_call: TRBV5-4
cdr3_aa: CASSIVTGQGTQLGYGYTF; cdr3_nt: TGTGCCAGTAGTATAGTCACCGGACAGGGAACGCAACTAGGCTATGGCTACACCTTC; d_call: TRBD1; clone_size: -; j_call: TRBJ1-2; v_call: TRBV19
cdr3_aa: CASSLVGLHSPLHF; cdr3_nt: TGTGCCAGCAGCTTAGTTGGACTTCATTCACCCCTCCACTTT; d_call: -; clone_size: many; j_call: TRBJ1-6; v_call: TRBV7-9
cdr3_aa: CASSPGQFQETQYF; cdr3_nt: TGCGCCAGCAGCCCGGGACAGTTCCAAGAGACCCAGTACTTC; d_call: TRBD1; clone_size: -; j_call: TRBJ2-5; v_call: TRBV5-1
cdr3_aa: CASSLAGVRTEAFF; cdr3_nt: TGTGCCAGCAGCTTGGCCGGTGTCCGCACTGAAGCTTTCTTT; d_call: -; clone_size: -; j_call: TRBJ1-1; v_call: TRBV5-6
cdr3_aa: CASSSPTGRHTEAFF; cdr3_nt: TGTGCCAGCAGTTCCCCGACAGGGCGACACACTGAAGCTTTCTTT; d_call: TRBD1; clone_size: -; j_call: TRBJ1-1; v_call: TRBV28
cdr3_aa: CASSEGNRGRGDTIYF; cdr3_nt: TGTGCCAGCAGTGAAGGCAACAGGGGGCGAGGAGACACCATATATTTT; d_call: TRBD1; clone_size: -; j_call: TRBJ1-3; v_call: TRBV2
cdr3_aa: CASSVVGGTSGGLAYNEQFF; cdr3_nt: TGTGCCAGCAGCGTAGTCGGAGGTACCTCAGGGGGCCTGGCGTACAATGAGCAGTTCTTC; d_call: TRBD1; clone_size: -; j_call: TRBJ2-1; v_call: TRBV9
cdr3_aa: CASSRGSYNSPLHF; cdr3_nt: TGTGCCAGTAGCCGGGGCTCCTATAATTCACCCCTCCACTTT; d_call: -; clone_size: -; j_call: TRBJ1-6; v_call: TRBV6-1
cdr3_aa: CASSLEGRSYNEQFF; cdr3_nt: TGTGCCAGCAGCTTGGAGGGGCGCTCCTACAATGAGCAGTTCTTC; d_call: -; clone_size: -; j_call: TRBJ2-1; v_call: TRBV5-4
cdr3_aa: CASANSGAQETQYF; cdr3_nt: TGTGCTAGTGCCAACTCAGGGGCCCAAGAGACCCAGTACTTC; d_call: -; clone_size: -; j_call: TRBJ2-5; v_call: TRBV12-5
cdr3_aa: CSVRLAGGRGDTQYF; cdr3_nt: TGCAGCGTTAGACTAGCGGGGGGGCGGGGAGATACGCAGTATTTT; d_call: TRBD2; clone_size: -; j_call: TRBJ2-3; v_call: TRBV29-1
cdr3_aa: CASSNGRVVQPQHF; cdr3_nt: TGTGCCAGCAGTAACGGGAGGGTGGTTCAGCCCCAGCATTTT; d_call: -; clone_size: -; j_call: TRBJ1-5; v_call: TRBV2
cdr3_aa: CASSLGRGGANSPLHF; cdr3_nt: TGTGCCAGCAGCTTAGGGAGGGGGGGCGCCAATTCACCCCTCCACTTT; d_call: -; clone_size: -; j_call: TRBJ1-6; v_call: TRBV7-6
cdr3_aa: CASKGLAGSYNEQFF; cdr3_nt: TGTGCCAGCAAAGGACTAGCGGGTTCCTACAATGAGCAGTTCTTC; d_call: TRBD2; clone_size: once; j_call: TRBJ2-1; v_call: TRBV6-5
cdr3_aa: CASSVSAGPTEQYF; cdr3_nt: TGTGCCAGCAGCGTATCCGCAGGGCCGACCGAGCAGTACTTC; d_call: -; clone_size: once; j_call: TRBJ2-7; v_call: TRBV9